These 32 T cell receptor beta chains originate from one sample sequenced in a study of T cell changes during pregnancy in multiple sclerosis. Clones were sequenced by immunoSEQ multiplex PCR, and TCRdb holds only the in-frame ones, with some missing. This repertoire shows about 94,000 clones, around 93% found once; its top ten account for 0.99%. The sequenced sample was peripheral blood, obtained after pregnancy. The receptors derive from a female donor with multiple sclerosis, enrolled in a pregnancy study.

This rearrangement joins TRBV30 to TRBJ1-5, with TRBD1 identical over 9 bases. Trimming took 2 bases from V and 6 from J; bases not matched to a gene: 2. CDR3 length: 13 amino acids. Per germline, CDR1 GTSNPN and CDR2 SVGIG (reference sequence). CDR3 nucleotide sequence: TGTGCCTGGAGTTCGACAGGGGGTCAGCCCCAGCATTTT. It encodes CAWSSTGGQPQHF.

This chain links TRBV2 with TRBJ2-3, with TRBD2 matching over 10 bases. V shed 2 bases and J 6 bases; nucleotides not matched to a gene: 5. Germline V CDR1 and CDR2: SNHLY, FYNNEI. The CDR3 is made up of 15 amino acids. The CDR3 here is CASSELASGSDTQYF. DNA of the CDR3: TGTGCCAGCAGTGAACTCGCTAGCGGGAGTGATACGCAGTATTTT.

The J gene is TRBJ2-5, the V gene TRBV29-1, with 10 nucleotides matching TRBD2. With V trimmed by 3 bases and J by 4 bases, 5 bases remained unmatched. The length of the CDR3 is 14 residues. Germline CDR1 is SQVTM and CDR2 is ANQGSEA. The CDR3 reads CSVDILAGVETQYF. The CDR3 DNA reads TGCAGCGTTGACATCCTAGCGGGAGTAGAGACCCAGTACTTC.

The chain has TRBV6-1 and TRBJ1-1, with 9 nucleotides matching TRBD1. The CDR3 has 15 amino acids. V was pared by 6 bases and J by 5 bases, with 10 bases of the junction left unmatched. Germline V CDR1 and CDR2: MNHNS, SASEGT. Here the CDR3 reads CASSYRDRVKTEAFF. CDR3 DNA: TGTGCCAGCAGCTACCGGGACAGGGTTAAGACTGAAGCTTTCTTT.

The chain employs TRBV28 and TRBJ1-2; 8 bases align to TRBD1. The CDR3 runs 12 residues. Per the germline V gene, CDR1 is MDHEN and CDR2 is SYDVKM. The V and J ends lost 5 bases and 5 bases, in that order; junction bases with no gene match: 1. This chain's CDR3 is CASSGQGYGYTF. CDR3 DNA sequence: TGTGCCAGCAGTGGACAGGGATATGGCTACACCTTC.

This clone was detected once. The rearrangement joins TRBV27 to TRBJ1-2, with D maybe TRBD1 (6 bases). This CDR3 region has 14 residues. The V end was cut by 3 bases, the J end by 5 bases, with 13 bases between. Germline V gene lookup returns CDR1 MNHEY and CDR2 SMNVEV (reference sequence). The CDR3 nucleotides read TGTGCCAGCAGTTTGAACTCAGGGGTATATGGCTACACCTTC. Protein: CASSLNSGVYGYTF.

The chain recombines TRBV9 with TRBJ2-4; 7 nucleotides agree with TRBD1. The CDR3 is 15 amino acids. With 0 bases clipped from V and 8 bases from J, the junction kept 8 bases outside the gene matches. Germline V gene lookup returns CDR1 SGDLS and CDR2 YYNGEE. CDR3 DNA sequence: TGTGCCAGCAGCGTAGCCGGGACAGATCGTGACATTCAGTACTTC. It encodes CASSVAGTDRDIQYF.

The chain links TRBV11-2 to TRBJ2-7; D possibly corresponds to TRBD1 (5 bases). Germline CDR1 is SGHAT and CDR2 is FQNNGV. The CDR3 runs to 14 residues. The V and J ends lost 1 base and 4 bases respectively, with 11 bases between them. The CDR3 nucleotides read TGTGCCAGCAGCTTAGTTGACAGCCTATACGAGCAGTACTTC. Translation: CASSLVDSLYEQYF. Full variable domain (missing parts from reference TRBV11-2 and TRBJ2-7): EAGVAQSPRYKIIEKRQSVAFWCNPISGHATLYWYQQILGQGPKLLIQFQNNGVVDDSQLPKDRFSAERLKGVDSTLKIQPAKLEDSAVYLCASSLVDSLYEQYFGPGTRLTVT.

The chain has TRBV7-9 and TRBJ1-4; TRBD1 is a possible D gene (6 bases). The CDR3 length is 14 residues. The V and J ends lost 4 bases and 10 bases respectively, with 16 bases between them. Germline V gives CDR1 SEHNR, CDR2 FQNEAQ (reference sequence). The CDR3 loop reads CASSSVWGQGKLFF. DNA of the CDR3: TGTGCCAGCAGCTCAGTTTGGGGACAAGGAAAACTGTTTTTT.

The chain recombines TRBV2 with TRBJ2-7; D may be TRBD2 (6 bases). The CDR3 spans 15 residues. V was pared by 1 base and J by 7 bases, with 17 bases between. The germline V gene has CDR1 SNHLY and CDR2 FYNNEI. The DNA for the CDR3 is TGTGCCAGCAGTGAAGTCTCGGGGGATTCTACGGAGCAGTACTTC. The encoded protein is CASSEVSGDSTEQYF.

The CDR3 DNA reads as TGTGCCAGTAGTACCTCAGGGGGAACTGAAGCTTTCTTT. It specifies CASSTSGGTEAFF. The chain uses TRBV19 and TRBJ1-1; the match to TRBD1 covers 7 bases. V shed 4 bases and J 5 bases; nucleotides not matched to a gene: 4. CDR3 length: 13 amino acids. Germline loops: CDR1 LNHDA, CDR2 SQIVND (reference sequence).

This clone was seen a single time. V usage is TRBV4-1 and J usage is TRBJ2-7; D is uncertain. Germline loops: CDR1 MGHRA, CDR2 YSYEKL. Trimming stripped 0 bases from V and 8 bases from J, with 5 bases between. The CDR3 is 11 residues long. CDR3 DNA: TGCGCCAGCAGCCAAGATTACAAGCAGTACTTC. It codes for CASSQDYKQYF.

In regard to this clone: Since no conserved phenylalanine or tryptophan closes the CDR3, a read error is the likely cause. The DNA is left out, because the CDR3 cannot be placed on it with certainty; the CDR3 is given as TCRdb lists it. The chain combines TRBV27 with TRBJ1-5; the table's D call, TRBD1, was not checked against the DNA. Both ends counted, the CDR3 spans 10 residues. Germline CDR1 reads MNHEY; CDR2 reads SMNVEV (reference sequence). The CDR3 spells CASSPPGFGI.

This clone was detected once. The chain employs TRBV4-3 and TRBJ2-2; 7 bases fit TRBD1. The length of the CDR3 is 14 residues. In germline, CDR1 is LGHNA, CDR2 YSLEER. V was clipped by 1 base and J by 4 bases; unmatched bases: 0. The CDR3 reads CASSQGQGTGELFF. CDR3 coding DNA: TGCGCCAGCAGCCAAGGACAGGGCACCGGGGAGCTGTTTTTT.

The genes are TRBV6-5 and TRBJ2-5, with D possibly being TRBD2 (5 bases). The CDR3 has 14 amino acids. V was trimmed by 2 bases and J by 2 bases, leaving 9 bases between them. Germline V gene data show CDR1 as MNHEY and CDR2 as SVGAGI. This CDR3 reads CASSYGGSQETQYF. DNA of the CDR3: TGTGCCAGCAGTTACGGCGGGTCACAAGAGACCCAGTACTTC.

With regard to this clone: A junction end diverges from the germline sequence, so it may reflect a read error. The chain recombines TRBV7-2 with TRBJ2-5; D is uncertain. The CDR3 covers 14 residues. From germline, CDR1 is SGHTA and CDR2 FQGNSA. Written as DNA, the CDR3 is TGTGCCAGCAGATTAGTGGCTAGTTGGGAGACCCAGTACTTC. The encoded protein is CASRLVASWETQYF.

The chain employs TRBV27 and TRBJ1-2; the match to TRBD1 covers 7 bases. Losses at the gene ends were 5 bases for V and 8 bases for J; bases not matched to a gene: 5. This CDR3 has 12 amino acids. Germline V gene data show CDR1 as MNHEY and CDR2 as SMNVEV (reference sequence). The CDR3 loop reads CASSRDSSGYTF. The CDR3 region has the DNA TGTGCCAGCAGTCGGGACAGTTCGGGCTACACCTTC.

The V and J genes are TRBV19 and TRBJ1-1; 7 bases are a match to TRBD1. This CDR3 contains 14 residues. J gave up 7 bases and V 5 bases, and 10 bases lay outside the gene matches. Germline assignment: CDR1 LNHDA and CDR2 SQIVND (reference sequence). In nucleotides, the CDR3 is TGTGCCAGTAGTGTCCAACAGGGGTTAGGTGAAGCTTTCTTT. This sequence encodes CASSVQQGLGEAFF. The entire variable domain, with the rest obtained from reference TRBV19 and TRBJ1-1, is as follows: DGGITQSPKYLFRKEGQNVTLSCEQNLNHDAMYWYRQDPGQGLRLIYYSQIVNDFQKGDIAEGYSVSREKKESFPLTVTSAQKNPTAFYLCASSVQQGLGEAFFGQGTRLTVV.

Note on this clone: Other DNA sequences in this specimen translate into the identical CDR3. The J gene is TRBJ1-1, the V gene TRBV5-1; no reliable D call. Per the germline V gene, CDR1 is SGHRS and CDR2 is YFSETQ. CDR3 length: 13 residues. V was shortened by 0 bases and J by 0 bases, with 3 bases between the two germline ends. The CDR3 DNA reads TGCGCCAGCAGCTTGGGGCTGAACACTGAAGCTTTCTTT. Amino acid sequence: CASSLGLNTEAFF. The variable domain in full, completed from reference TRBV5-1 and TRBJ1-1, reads KAGVTQTPRYLIKTRGQQVTLSCSPISGHRSVSWYQQTPGQGLQFLFEYFSETQRNKGNFPGRFSGRQFSNSRSEMNVSTLELGDSALYLCASSLGLNTEAFFGQGTRLTVV.

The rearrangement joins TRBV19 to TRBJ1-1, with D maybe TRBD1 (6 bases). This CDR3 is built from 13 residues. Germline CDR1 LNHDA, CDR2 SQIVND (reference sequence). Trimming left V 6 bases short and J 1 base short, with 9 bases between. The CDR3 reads CASSTGSNTEAFF. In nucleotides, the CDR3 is TGTGCCAGTAGCACAGGGTCGAACACTGAAGCTTTCTTT.

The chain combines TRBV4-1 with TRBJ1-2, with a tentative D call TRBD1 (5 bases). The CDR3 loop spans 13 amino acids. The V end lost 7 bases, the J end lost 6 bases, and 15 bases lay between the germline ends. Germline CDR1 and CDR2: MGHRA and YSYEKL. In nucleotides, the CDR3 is TGCGCCAGCACAGGCAGGGAAAGAAATGGCTACACCTTC. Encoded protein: CASTGRERNGYTF.

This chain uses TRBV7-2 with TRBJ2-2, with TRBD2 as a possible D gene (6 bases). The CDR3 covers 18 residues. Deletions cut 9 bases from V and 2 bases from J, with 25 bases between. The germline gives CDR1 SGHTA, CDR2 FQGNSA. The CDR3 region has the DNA TGTGCCAGTCGCCTATGGGGGAGCCCCGGGGGTAACACCGGGGAGCTGTTTTTT. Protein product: CASRLWGSPGGNTGELFF.

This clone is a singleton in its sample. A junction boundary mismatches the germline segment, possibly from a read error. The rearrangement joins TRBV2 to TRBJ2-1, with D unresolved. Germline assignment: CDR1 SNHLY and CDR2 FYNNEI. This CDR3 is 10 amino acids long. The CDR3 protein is CASRGNGQFF. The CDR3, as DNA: TGTGCCAGCAGGGGCAATGGGCAGTTCTTC.

The CDR3 nucleotides read TGCGCCAGCAGCCCCATGGGACAAGTCTACGAGCAGTACTTC. Residues: CASSPMGQVYEQYF. The chain is built from TRBV5-1 and TRBJ2-7; TRBD1 might be the D (6 bases). Trimming cost V 4 bases and J 3 bases, with 14 bases left between them. The CDR3 consists of 14 residues. The germline CDR1 and CDR2 sequences are SGHRS and YFSETQ.

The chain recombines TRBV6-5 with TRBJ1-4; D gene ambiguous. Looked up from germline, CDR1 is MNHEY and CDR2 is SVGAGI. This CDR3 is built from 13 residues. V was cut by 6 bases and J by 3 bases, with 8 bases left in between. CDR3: CASSRESNEKLFF. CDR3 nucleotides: TGTGCCAGCAGCCGTGAGTCTAATGAAAAACTGTTTTTT.

The CDR3 sequence: CASSKVKTGAKNTEAFF. CDR3 nucleotides: TGTGCCAGCAGCAAAGTCAAGACAGGGGCCAAGAACACTGAAGCTTTCTTT. This sequence joins TRBV21-1 and TRBJ1-1; TRBD1, the D gene given by the table, was not confirmed from the DNA. TRBV21-1 represents a pseudogene. CDR3 length: 17 residues.

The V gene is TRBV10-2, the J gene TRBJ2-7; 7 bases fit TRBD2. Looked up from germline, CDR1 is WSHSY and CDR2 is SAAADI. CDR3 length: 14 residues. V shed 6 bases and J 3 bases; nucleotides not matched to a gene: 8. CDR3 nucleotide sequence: TGCGCCAGCAGCGGGCGTCCTAGCGGCTACGAGCAGTACTTC. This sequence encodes CASSGRPSGYEQYF.

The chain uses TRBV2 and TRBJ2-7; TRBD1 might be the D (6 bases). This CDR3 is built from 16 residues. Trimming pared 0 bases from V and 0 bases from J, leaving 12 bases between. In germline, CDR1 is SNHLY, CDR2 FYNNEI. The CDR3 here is CASSEADGTYSYEQYF. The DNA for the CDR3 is TGTGCCAGCAGTGAAGCGGACGGGACATACTCCTACGAGCAGTACTTC.

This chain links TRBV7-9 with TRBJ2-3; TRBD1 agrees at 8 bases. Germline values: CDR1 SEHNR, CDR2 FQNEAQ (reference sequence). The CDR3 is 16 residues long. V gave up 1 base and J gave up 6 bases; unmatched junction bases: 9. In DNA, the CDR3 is TGTGCCAGCAGCTTAGGGCAGGGGGCCTGGGGGGATACGCAGTATTTT. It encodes CASSLGQGAWGDTQYF.

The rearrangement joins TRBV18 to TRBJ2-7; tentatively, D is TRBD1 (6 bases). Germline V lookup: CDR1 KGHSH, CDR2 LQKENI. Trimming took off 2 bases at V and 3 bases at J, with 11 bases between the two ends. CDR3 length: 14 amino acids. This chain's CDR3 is CASSPATGNYEQYF. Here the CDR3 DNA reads TGTGCCAGCTCACCAGCGACAGGAAACTACGAGCAGTACTTC.

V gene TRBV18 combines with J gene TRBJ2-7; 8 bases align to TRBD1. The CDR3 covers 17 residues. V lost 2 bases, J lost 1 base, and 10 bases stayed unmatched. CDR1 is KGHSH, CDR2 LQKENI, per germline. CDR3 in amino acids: CASSPKPQGAGSYEQYF. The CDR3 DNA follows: TGTGCCAGCTCACCAAAACCCCAGGGGGCAGGTTCCTACGAGCAGTACTTC.

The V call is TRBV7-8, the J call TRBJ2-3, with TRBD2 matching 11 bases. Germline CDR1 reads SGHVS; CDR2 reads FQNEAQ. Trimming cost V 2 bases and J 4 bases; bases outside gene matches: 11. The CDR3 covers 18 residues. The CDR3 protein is CASSLFYGTSGSPDTQYF. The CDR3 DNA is TGTGCCAGCAGCTTATTTTATGGAACTAGCGGGAGCCCAGATACGCAGTATTTT.